These T cell receptor beta chains were read from a single sample in a study of blood T cell repertoires in COVID-19. Clones were sequenced by immunoSEQ multiplex PCR, and TCRdb holds only the in-frame ones, with some missing. The sample records about 260,000 clones, around 84% being singletons. Sample: peripheral blood. These receptors were obtained from a man aged 60 to 75 with acute or convalescent COVID-19. Both conserved end residues are part of each CDR3. Fields, in order: J gene, D gene, V gene, clone size, CDR3 protein, CDR3 DNA. D genes are given only for firm matches. Part of the rows lack a size; the others show once, few, many or a class for expanded clones.

j_call: TRBJ2-1; d_call: TRBD2; v_call: TRBV7-6; clone_size: .; cdr3_aa: CASSPTSGGGGNNEQFF; cdr3_nt: TGTGCCAGCAGCCCGACTAGCGGGGGGGGAGGTAACAATGAGCAGTTCTTC
j_call: TRBJ2-5; d_call: TRBD1; v_call: TRBV14; clone_size: .; cdr3_aa: CASSQVDRYQETQYF; cdr3_nt: TGTGCCAGCAGCCAAGTGGACAGGTACCAAGAGACCCAGTACTTC
j_call: TRBJ2-3; d_call: TRBD2; v_call: TRBV6-2/TRBV6-3; clone_size: .; cdr3_aa: CASSYGAGASTDTQYF; cdr3_nt: TGTGCCAGCAGTTACGGCGCGGGAGCGAGCACAGATACGCAGTATTTT
j_call: TRBJ2-7; d_call: TRBD2; v_call: TRBV5-4; clone_size: once; cdr3_aa: CASSALREGSYEQYF; cdr3_nt: TGTGCCAGCAGCGCGCTGCGGGAGGGTTCCTACGAGCAGTACTTC
j_call: TRBJ2-7; d_call: .; v_call: TRBV7-8; clone_size: .; cdr3_aa: CASSLVGAQGSYEQYF; cdr3_nt: TGTGCCAGCAGCTTAGTAGGGGCTCAGGGCTCCTACGAGCAGTACTTC
j_call: TRBJ2-5; d_call: TRBD2; v_call: TRBV9; clone_size: .; cdr3_aa: CASSPRTTSGVETQYF; cdr3_nt: TGTGCCAGCAGCCCCCGGACGACTAGCGGGGTTGAGACCCAGTACTTC
j_call: TRBJ2-3; d_call: TRBD1; v_call: TRBV5-6; clone_size: .; cdr3_aa: CASTPGQGFRDTQYF; cdr3_nt: TGTGCCAGCACCCCGGGACAGGGGTTCAGGGATACGCAGTATTTT
j_call: TRBJ2-1; d_call: TRBD2; v_call: TRBV4-1; clone_size: .; cdr3_aa: CASSQDRIAGAYNEQFF; cdr3_nt: TGCGCCAGCAGCCAAGATCGAATAGCGGGCGCCTACAATGAGCAGTTCTTC
j_call: TRBJ1-6; d_call: .; v_call: TRBV6-1; clone_size: once; cdr3_aa: CASSVGQSSYNSPLHF; cdr3_nt: TGTGCCAGCAGTGTAGGACAAAGCTCCTATAATTCACCCCTCCACTTT
j_call: TRBJ2-3; d_call: TRBD2; v_call: TRBV6-6; clone_size: .; cdr3_aa: CASSSPPASGSSSTDTQYF; cdr3_nt: TGTGCCAGCAGCTCCCCCCCGGCTAGCGGATCCTCTAGCACAGATACGCAGTATTTT
j_call: TRBJ2-3; d_call: TRBD2; v_call: TRBV7-2; clone_size: .; cdr3_aa: CASRRGLAGYSSTDTQYF; cdr3_nt: TGTGCCAGCAGGAGGGGACTAGCGGGGTATTCTAGCACAGATACGCAGTATTTT
j_call: TRBJ2-7; d_call: TRBD1; v_call: TRBV20-1; clone_size: .; cdr3_aa: CSAEPGTAENF; cdr3_nt: TGCAGTGCTGAACCCGGGACAGCTGAGAACTTC
j_call: TRBJ2-1; d_call: .; v_call: TRBV30; clone_size: few; cdr3_aa: CAWGMENEQFF; cdr3_nt: TGTGCCTGGGGGATGGAGAATGAGCAGTTCTTC
j_call: TRBJ2-7; d_call: TRBD1; v_call: TRBV6-5; clone_size: few; cdr3_aa: CASSYRLGQTYEQYF; cdr3_nt: TGTGCCAGCAGTTACCGCCTGGGACAGACATACGAGCAGTACTTC
j_call: TRBJ2-3; d_call: .; v_call: TRBV30; clone_size: .; cdr3_aa: CAWSLSTDTQYF; cdr3_nt: TGTGCCTGGAGTCTTTCCACAGATACGCAGTATTTT
j_call: TRBJ1-2; d_call: .; v_call: TRBV2; clone_size: few; cdr3_aa: CASSDFGQRLNYGYTF; cdr3_nt: TGTGCCAGCAGTGATTTCGGACAGCGACTTAACTATGGCTACACCTTC
j_call: TRBJ1-1; d_call: TRBD1; v_call: TRBV5-8; clone_size: .; cdr3_aa: CASSPQGASHTEAFF; cdr3_nt: TGTGCCAGCAGCCCCCAGGGGGCTTCGCACACTGAAGCTTTCTTT
j_call: TRBJ2-2; d_call: .; v_call: TRBV7-8; clone_size: few; cdr3_aa: CASSSGTPLTGELFF; cdr3_nt: TGTGCCAGCAGCTCAGGGACTCCCCTCACCGGGGAGCTGTTTTTT
j_call: TRBJ2-7; d_call: TRBD2; v_call: TRBV5-1; clone_size: .; cdr3_aa: CASSLAPAGISGLAGVDQYF; cdr3_nt: TGCGCCAGCAGCTTGGCCCCGGCAGGGATCAGTGGTCTAGCGGGCGTCGATCAGTACTTC
j_call: TRBJ1-1; d_call: .; v_call: TRBV10-1; clone_size: .; cdr3_aa: CASSPLPEMNTEAFF; cdr3_nt: TGCGCCAGCAGCCCTCTACCGGAGATGAACACTGAAGCTTTCTTT